The 29 T cell receptor beta chains in this list originate from one sample, sequenced in a study of shared clonotypes between healthy human individuals. TCRdb's copy holds only in-frame clones and misses some; the assay was immunoSEQ multiplex PCR. The sample contains some 380,000 clones, 90% to 97% of which appear only once. The sequencing input was memory CD8+ T cells sorted from blood. Specified subset: CD45RO+ cells pooled with CCR7-negative TemRA cells. The receptors shown here come from a man under 40 in good health.

The chain joins TRBV10-2 to TRBJ1-1; possibly TRBD1 for D (5 bases). Trimming removed 7 bases from V and 7 bases from J, with 13 bases in between. The germline V gene has CDR1 WSHSY and CDR2 SAAADI. The CDR3 totals 12 residues. The CDR3: CASMGPTGEAFF. CDR3 DNA sequence: TGCGCCAGCATGGGTCCCACAGGTGAAGCTTTCTTT.

The sample holds one count of this clone. V and J are TRBV29-1 and TRBJ2-1; D possibly uses TRBD1 or TRBD2 (6 bases each). Germline assignment: CDR1 SQVTM and CDR2 ANQGSEA. The CDR3 has 14 amino acids. V lost 8 bases and J 8 bases, leaving 22 bases between the germline ends. CDR3 bases: TGCAGCCTCCAAGGGGGAGGCCATCTCGATGAGCAGTTCTTC. Amino acids: CSLQGGGHLDEQFF.

The V and J genes are TRBV2 and TRBJ2-4; D could derive from TRBD1 or TRBD2 (5 bases each). Looked up from germline, CDR1 is SNHLY and CDR2 is FYNNEI. This CDR3 comprises 15 residues. V lost 4 bases, J lost 5 bases, and 15 bases lay in between. In nucleotides, the CDR3 is TGTGCCAGCAGTGCGGATACCGGGACCCAAAACATTCAGTACTTC. Translating it yields CASSADTGTQNIQYF.

This chain links TRBV5-8 with TRBJ2-7, with 13 bases fitting TRBD2. Germline V gene lookup returns CDR1 SGHTS and CDR2 YDEGEE. The CDR3 loop spans 16 amino acids. The J segment lost 7 bases and the V segment lost 1 base, leaving 8 bases of the junction unmatched. CDR3 coding DNA: TGTGCCAGCAGCTTGTGGAGACTAGCGGGAGGAGGAGAGCAGTACTTC. It specifies CASSLWRLAGGGEQYF.

The V gene is TRBV6-5, the J gene TRBJ1-5; 8 nucleotides align to TRBD1. Unmatched junction bases numbered 8, after V lost 6 bases and J lost 4 bases. CDR3 size: 15 residues. Germline V gene data show CDR1 as MNHEY and CDR2 as SVGAGI. For the CDR3, the DNA is TGTGCCAGCAGGTTAACAGGGGGGGAGAATCAGCCCCAGCATTTT. Protein product: CASRLTGGENQPQHF.

The chain has TRBV5-6 and TRBJ1-4; D is perhaps TRBD1 (5 bases). The CDR3 spans 15 residues. Trimming removed 1 base from V and 8 bases from J, with 15 bases in between. Germline CDR1 and CDR2: SGHDT and YYEEEE. CDR3 loop: CASSLRWQGGEKLFF. DNA for the CDR3: TGTGCCAGCAGCTTGAGGTGGCAGGGCGGGGAAAAACTGTTTTTT.

Worth noting for this clone: Other nucleotide sequences from this sample produce the same CDR3. The chain couples TRBV9 to TRBJ2-3; TRBD2 agrees at 7 bases. CDR1 and CDR2 from the germline V gene are SGDLS and YYNGEE. With 0 bases clipped from V and 3 bases from J, the junction kept 1 base outside the gene matches. This CDR3 is 14 amino acids long. The CDR3 protein is CASSVEGGTDTQYF. CDR3 in DNA: TGTGCCAGCAGCGTAGAGGGAGGGACAGATACGCAGTATTTT.

CDR3 amino acids: CASSRRPGIRATNEKLFF. In nucleotides, the CDR3 is TGTGCCAGCAGCCGACGCCCGGGGATAAGGGCAACTAATGAAAAACTGTTTTTT. The chain uses TRBV13 and TRBJ1-4; D remains unclear. Trimming shortened V by 5 bases and J by 0 bases, and 19 bases separated the two germline ends. CDR1 and CDR2 (germline): PRHDT, FYEKMQ (reference sequence). The CDR3 extends over 18 amino acids.

This chain links TRBV19 with TRBJ1-2; TRBD1 matches 11 bases. J was trimmed by 8 bases and V by 9 bases; bases with no gene match: 8. The germline CDR1 and CDR2 sequences are LNHDA and SQIVND (reference sequence). The CDR3 has 13 residues. CDR3 DNA sequence: TGTGCCAGCAGTGGGACAGGGGGATGGGGCTACACCTTC. It translates to CASSGTGGWGYTF.

V is TRBV5-1 and J is TRBJ2-1; D uncertain. The V gene lost 0 bases and the J gene lost 8 bases, with 21 bases spanning the gap. The length of the CDR3 is 17 residues. Looked up from germline, CDR1 is SGHRS and CDR2 is YFSETQ. The DNA of the CDR3 is TGCGCCAGCAGCTTGGTACTTCCCCTGACGGTACAATATGAGCAGTTCTTC. Amino acids: CASSLVLPLTVQYEQFF.

In its sample, this clone was seen a few times. This sequence joins TRBV19 and TRBJ1-5, with 9 bases matching TRBD1. Trimming took 5 bases from V and 4 from J; bases not matched to a gene: 6. The V gene's germline CDR1 is LNHDA and CDR2 SQIVND (reference sequence). This CDR3 spans 15 amino acids. The CDR3 DNA reads TGTGCCAGTAGTGCCCGGGACAGGGAGAATCAGCCCCAGCATTTT. It encodes CASSARDRENQPQHF.

This clone was recorded once. The V and J genes are TRBV20-1 and TRBJ2-1; TRBD2 matches 8 bases. The CDR3 totals 11 residues. The V gene end was trimmed by 3 bases and the J gene end by 16 bases; junction bases not matched to a gene: 8. The germline CDR1 and CDR2 sequences are DFQATT and SNEGSKA (reference sequence). The DNA of the CDR3 is TGCAGTGCTAGTACCGGGACTAGGCAATTCTTC. It encodes CSASTGTRQFF.

Concerning this clone: This specimen includes other DNA sequences encoding the same CDR3. The chain uses TRBV6-1 and TRBJ2-5, with TRBD2 matching over 7 bases. This CDR3 contains 13 residues. Germline values: CDR1 MNHNS, CDR2 SASEGT. The V segment lost 3 bases and the J segment 4 bases; nucleotides outside the gene matches: 2. Here the CDR3 DNA reads TGTGCCAGCAGTGAGGGGGGGGGAGAGACCCAGTACTTC. Translating gives CASSEGGGETQYF.

V is TRBV5-1 and J is TRBJ2-1; TRBD1 might be the D (6 bases). V was trimmed by 3 bases and J by 4 bases, leaving 17 bases between them. The CDR3 consists of 16 residues. CDR1 and CDR2 (germline): SGHRS, YFSETQ. CDR3 amino acids: CASSYEQGDRYNEQFF. DNA of the CDR3: TGCGCCAGCAGCTACGAACAGGGCGACCGTTACAATGAGCAGTTCTTC.

This clone was detected only once. The chain recombines TRBV6-5 with TRBJ2-2; 11 nucleotides align to TRBD2. Germline CDR1 reads MNHEY; CDR2 reads SVGAGI. V dropped 8 bases and J dropped 4; count of bases not matched to a gene: 3. The CDR3 extends over 14 amino acids. The CDR3 bases are TGTGCCAGCTGCGGACTAGCGGGCACCGGGGAGCTGTTTTTT. Protein product: CASCGLAGTGELFF.

The V call is TRBV4-1, the J call TRBJ1-4, with 8 bases that match TRBD1. V lost 2 bases, J lost 8 bases, and 1 base stayed unmatched. The CDR3 spans 13 residues. Germline V gene sequence: CDR1 MGHRA, CDR2 YSYEKL. The CDR3 is CASSQPGGEKLFF. The CDR3 DNA sequence: TGCGCCAGCAGCCAACCAGGGGGCGAAAAACTGTTTTTT.

The chain combines TRBV23-1 with TRBJ2-2, with 12 bases lining up with TRBD2. TRBV23-1 has ORF status, its function being uncertain. This CDR3 has 16 amino acids. Trimming cost V 4 bases and J 5 bases; bases outside gene matches: 5. CDR3 nucleotides: TGCGCCAGCAGTCCCCTAGCGGGAGGGCCAACCGGGGAGCTGTTTTTT. This gives the protein CASSPLAGGPTGELFF.

This chain links TRBV6-5 with TRBJ1-1; D possibly corresponds to TRBD1 (5 bases). Germline assignment: CDR1 MNHEY and CDR2 SVGAGI. The CDR3 covers 14 residues. Trimming left V 2 bases short and J 1 base short, with 8 bases between. DNA of the CDR3: TGTGCCAGCAGTTACCGGGGCGGGAACACTGAAGCTTTCTTT. It is translated as CASSYRGGNTEAFF.

This sequence joins TRBV6-6 and TRBJ2-7; TRBD2 matches 7 bases. With 10 bases clipped from V and 2 bases from J, the junction kept 5 bases outside the gene matches. Germline CDR1 and CDR2: MNHNY and SVGAGI (reference sequence). This CDR3 region has 12 residues. In DNA form, the CDR3 reads TGTGCCACAGCGGGACCTACCTACGAGCAGTACTTC. Residues: CATAGPTYEQYF.

V and J are TRBV29-1 and TRBJ1-1; 10 nucleotides match TRBD1. This CDR3 has 14 amino acids. In germline, CDR1 is SQVTM, CDR2 ANQGSEA. J gave up 1 base and V 7 bases, and 6 bases lay outside the gene matches. CDR3 sequence: CSGGQGRENTEAFF. The CDR3 DNA reads as TGCAGCGGGGGACAGGGGAGGGAGAACACTGAAGCTTTCTTT.

The chain links TRBV28 to TRBJ2-5; 13 nucleotides match TRBD2. V lost 5 bases and J lost 4; bases outside the gene matches: 7. The CDR3 runs to 16 residues. Germline CDR1 MDHEN, CDR2 SYDVKM. CDR3 sequence reads: CASSPGLAGEGETQYF. In DNA, the CDR3 is TGTGCCAGCAGTCCCGGACTAGCGGGAGAAGGAGAGACCCAGTACTTC.

The V gene is TRBV19, the J gene TRBJ1-5; D may be TRBD1 (5 bases). The CDR3 consists of 14 residues. The germline CDR1 and CDR2 sequences are LNHDA and SQIVND (reference sequence). Between the trimmed V and J ends, which lost 0 bases and 3 bases, there was a span of 6 bases. The DNA of the CDR3 is TGTGCCAGTAGTATAGACAGGGTCAATCAGCCCCAGCATTTT. Translated, it gives CASSIDRVNQPQHF.

The rearrangement joins TRBV10-2 to TRBJ1-1; no definite D call. The CDR3 totals 10 residues. The germline CDR1 and CDR2 sequences are WSHSY and SAAADI. Trimming removed 8 bases at V and 7 bases at J, with 8 bases between. The CDR3 DNA is TGCGCCAGCGGAGAGGTTGAAGCTTTCTTT. Its translation: CASGEVEAFF.

This chain connects TRBV19 to TRBJ1-5; D gene uncertain. There are 14 residues in the CDR3. Germline loops: CDR1 LNHDA, CDR2 SQIVND (reference sequence). Trimming took 0 bases from V and 1 from J, leaving 4 bases between them. The CDR3 here is CASSIENSNQPQHF. CDR3 nucleotides: TGTGCCAGTAGTATAGAGAACAGCAATCAGCCCCAGCATTTT.

V and J are TRBV5-4 and TRBJ1-2; D unclear. V dropped 0 bases and J dropped 4 bases, with 7 bases sitting between them. Looked up from germline, CDR1 is SGHNT and CDR2 is YYREEE (reference sequence). CDR3 length: 13 residues. The CDR3 coding sequence is TGTGCCAGCAGCTTGGAACGGGTCTATGGCTACACCTTC. Its protein is CASSLERVYGYTF.

Notes on this clone: Relative to the germline gene, one junction end is altered; a read error may explain this. This rearrangement joins TRBV27 to TRBJ2-7, with TRBD2 as a possible D gene (6 bases). The CDR3 loop spans 11 amino acids. The germline CDR1 and CDR2 sequences are MNHEY and SMNVEV (reference sequence). The CDR3 here is CASSMGGGRGF. The CDR3 nucleotides are TGTGCCAGCAGTATGGGCGGCGGGCGGGGATTC.

This clone has a single count. This rearrangement joins TRBV5-6 to TRBJ1-2; D not resolved. V gave up 1 base and J gave up 1 base, with 5 bases separating them. Per germline, CDR1 SGHDT and CDR2 YYEEEE. There are 13 residues in the CDR3. CDR3 residues: CASSLKRNYGYTF. The DNA for the CDR3 is TGTGCCAGCAGCTTGAAACGTAACTATGGCTACACCTTC. The full variable domain, completed using reference TRBV5-6 and TRBJ1-2, is DAGVTQSPTHLIKTRGQQVTLRCSPKSGHDTVSWYQQALGQGPQFIFQYYEEEERQRGNFPDRFSGHQFPNYSSELNVNALLLGDSALYLCASSLKRNYGYTFGSGTRLTVV.

The chain links TRBV7-6 to TRBJ1-3, with 7 bases matching TRBD1. The CDR3 has 14 amino acids. Trimming at V came to 5 bases and at J to 2 bases, leaving 3 bases not matched to a gene. CDR1 SGHVS and CDR2 FNYEAQ come from the germline V gene. The CDR3 loop is CASSPTGAGNTIYF. The CDR3 region has the DNA TGTGCCAGCAGCCCCACAGGGGCTGGAAACACCATATATTTT. Full variable domain (remainder filled in from reference TRBV7-6 and TRBJ1-3): GAGVSQSPRYKVTKRGQDVALRCDPISGHVSLYWYRQALGQGPEFLTYFNYEAQQDKSGLPNDRFSAERPEGSISTLTIQRTEQRDSAMYRCASSPTGAGNTIYFGEGSWLTVV.

This sequence joins TRBV4-2 and TRBJ2-2; 7 positions match TRBD2. From germline, CDR1 is LGHNA and CDR2 YNFKEQ. CDR3 length equals 14 residues. Trimming at V came to 7 bases and at J to 3 bases, leaving 5 bases not matched to a gene. This CDR3 is CASKQSGDTGELFF. The CDR3 region has the DNA TGTGCCAGCAAACAGAGCGGGGACACCGGGGAGCTGTTTTTT.